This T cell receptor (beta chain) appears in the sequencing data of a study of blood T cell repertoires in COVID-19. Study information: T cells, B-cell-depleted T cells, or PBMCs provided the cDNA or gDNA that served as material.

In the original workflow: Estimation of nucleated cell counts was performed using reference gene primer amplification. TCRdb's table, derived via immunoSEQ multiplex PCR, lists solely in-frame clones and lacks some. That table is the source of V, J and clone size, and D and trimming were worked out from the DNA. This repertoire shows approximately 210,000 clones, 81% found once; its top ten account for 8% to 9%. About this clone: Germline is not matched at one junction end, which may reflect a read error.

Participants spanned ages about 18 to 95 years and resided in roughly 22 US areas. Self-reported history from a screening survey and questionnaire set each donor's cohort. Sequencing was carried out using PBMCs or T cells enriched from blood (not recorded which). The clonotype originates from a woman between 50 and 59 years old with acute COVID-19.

In DNA form, the CDR3 reads TGTGCCAGCAGTTTATATGCCTCTAGCGGGAGTGGCACCCGGGAGCTGTTTTTT. Translated, it gives CASSLYASSGSGTRELFF. The chain uses TRBV28 and TRBJ2-2, with 10 bases fitting TRBD2. CDR1 MDHEN and CDR2 SYDVKM come from the germline V gene. The CDR3 is 18 residues long.